This T cell receptor (beta chain) was profiled in a study (dated by TCRdb to 2012 to 2014). Looking up the germline V gene yields CDR1 SQVTM and CDR2 ANQGSEA. The CDR3 runs 11 residues from the cysteine to the phenylalanine. The read is trimmed to its CDR3 DNA, 33 bases read in frame from base 1. Reads for this sample came from an Illumina Genome Analyzer IIx. The raw public data were reprocessed by TCRdb itself: fastp quality trimming at Q25, MiXCR clonotype calling, in-frame beta chains only. Rows with a matching CDR3 protein are joined into one entry that keeps the most common DNA and genes. The sample yields nearly 15,000 distinct CDR3 sequences; around 35% were counted once. Roughly 16% of the sample lies in the top ten. Concerning this clonotype: The clone's antigen remains unknown. A much larger clone is a single base away; this may be a read error.

The V gene is TRBV29-1 and the J gene is TRBJ2-1, with no confidently assigned D gene. This TCR derives from a human donor. The sequenced sample consisted of blood. The DNA sequence is TGCAGCGTTGAAGATAGAGCCCAAAAGTACTTC. Translated, it gives CSVEDRAQKYF.